This T cell receptor (beta chain) was sequenced during a study of long-term antiretroviral therapy in people with HIV. Regarding the study as a whole: HIV repertoires spanned narrower CDR3 length ranges than controls.

Version v3.0 of the immunoSEQ assay ran at survey level. Roughly 35,000-55,000 T-cell genomes per sample were the sequencing target. Sequencing was performed with immunoSEQ multiplex PCR; in TCRdb, only in-frame clones are kept and a portion is missing. The table lists around 28,000 clones, about 90% of them singletons. The CDR3 runs 17 residues. V was trimmed by 3 bases and J by 2 bases, leaving 19 bases between them. Germline CDR1 SGHTA, CDR2 FQGTGA. Per donor, at least one pre-ART and at least two post-ART PBMC samples were obtained. Note on this clone: No antigen is known for it.

This sample comprised unsorted PBMCs, obtained 1.8 years after starting antiretroviral therapy. The TCR originated in a young woman with HIV. This chain joins TRBV7-3 and TRBJ2-5; TRBD1 or TRBD2 may be the D gene (6 bases each). The CDR3 coding sequence is TGTGCCAGCAGCTTCTCCGGGACCGGAGGGGGGCAAGAGACCCAGTACTTC. Translation: CASSFSGTGGGQETQYF.